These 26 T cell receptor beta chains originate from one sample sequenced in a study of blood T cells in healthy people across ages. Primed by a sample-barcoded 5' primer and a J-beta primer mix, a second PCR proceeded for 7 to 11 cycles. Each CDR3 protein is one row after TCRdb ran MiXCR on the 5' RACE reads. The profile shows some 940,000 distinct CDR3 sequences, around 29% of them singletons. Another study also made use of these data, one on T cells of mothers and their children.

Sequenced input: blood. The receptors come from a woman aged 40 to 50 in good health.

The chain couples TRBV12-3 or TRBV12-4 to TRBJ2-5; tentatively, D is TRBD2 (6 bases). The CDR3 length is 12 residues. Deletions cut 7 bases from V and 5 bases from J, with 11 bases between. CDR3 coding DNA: TGTGCCAGCACCGTACGGGGGGAGACCCAGTACTTC. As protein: CASTVRGETQYF.

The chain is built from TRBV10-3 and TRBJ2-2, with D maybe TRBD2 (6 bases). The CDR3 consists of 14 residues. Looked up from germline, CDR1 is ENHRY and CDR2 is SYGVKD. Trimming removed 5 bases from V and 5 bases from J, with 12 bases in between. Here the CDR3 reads CAISNSGETGELFF. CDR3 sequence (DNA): TGTGCCATCAGTAATAGCGGTGAGACCGGGGAGCTGTTTTTT.

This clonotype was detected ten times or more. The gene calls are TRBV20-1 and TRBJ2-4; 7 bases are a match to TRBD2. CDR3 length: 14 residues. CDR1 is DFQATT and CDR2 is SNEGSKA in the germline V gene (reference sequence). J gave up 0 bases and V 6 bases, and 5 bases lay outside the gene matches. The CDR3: CSAGRDLAKNIQYF. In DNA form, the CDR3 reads TGCAGTGCGGGGAGGGATTTAGCCAAAAACATTCAGTACTTC.

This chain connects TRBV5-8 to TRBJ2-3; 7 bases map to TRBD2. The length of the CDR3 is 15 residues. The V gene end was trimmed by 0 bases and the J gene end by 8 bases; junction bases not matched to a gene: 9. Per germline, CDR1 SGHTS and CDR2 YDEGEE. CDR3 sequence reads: CASSLAVGGSGTQYF. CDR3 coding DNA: TGTGCCAGCAGCTTGGCCGTCGGGGGGAGTGGTACGCAGTATTTT.

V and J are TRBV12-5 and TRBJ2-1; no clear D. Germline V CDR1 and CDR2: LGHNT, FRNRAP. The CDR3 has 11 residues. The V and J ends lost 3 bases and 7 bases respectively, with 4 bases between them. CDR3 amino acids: CASGFGNEQFF. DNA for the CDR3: TGTGCTAGTGGTTTTGGAAATGAGCAGTTCTTC.

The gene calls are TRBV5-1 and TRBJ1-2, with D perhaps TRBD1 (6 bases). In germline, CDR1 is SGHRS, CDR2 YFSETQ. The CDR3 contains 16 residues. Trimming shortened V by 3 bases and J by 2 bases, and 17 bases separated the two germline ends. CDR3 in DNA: TGCGCCAGCAGCTCGAGGACAGAGAATTTAAACTATGGCTACACCTTC. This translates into CASSSRTENLNYGYTF.

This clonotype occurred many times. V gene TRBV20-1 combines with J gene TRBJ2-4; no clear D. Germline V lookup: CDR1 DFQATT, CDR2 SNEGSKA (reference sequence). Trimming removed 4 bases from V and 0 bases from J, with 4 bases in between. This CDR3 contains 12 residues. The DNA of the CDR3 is TGCAGTGCTACCCAAGCCAAAAACATTCAGTACTTC. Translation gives CSATQAKNIQYF.

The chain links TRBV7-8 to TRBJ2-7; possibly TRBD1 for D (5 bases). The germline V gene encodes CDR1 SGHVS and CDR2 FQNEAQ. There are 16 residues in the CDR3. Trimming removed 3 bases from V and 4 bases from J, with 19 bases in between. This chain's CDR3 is CASSLAAGIRVYEQYF. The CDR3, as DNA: TGTGCCAGCAGCTTGGCCGCAGGGATAAGAGTTTACGAGCAGTACTTC.

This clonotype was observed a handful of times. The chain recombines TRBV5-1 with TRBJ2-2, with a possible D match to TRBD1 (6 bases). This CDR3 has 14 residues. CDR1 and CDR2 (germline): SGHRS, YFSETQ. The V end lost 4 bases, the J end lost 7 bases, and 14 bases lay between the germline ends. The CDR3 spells CASSHGQIDGELFF. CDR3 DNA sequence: TGCGCCAGCAGCCACGGACAGATAGACGGGGAGCTGTTTTTT. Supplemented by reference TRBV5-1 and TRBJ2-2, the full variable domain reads KAGVTQTPRYLIKTRGQQVTLSCSPISGHRSVSWYQQTPGQGLQFLFEYFSETQRNKGNFPGRFSGRQFSNSRSEMNVSTLELGDSALYLCASSHGQIDGELFFGEGSRLTVL.

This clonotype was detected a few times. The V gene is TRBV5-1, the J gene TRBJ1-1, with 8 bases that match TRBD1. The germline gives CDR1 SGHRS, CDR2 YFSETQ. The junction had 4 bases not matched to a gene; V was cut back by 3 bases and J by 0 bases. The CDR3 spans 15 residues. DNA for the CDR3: TGCGCCAGCAGCTCGGACAGGGCGATGAACACTGAAGCTTTCTTT. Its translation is CASSSDRAMNTEAFF.

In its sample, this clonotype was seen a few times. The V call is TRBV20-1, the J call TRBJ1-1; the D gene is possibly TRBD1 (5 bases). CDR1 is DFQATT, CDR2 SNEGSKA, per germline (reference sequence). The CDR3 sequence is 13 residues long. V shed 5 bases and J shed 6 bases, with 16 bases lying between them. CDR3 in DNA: TGCAGTGCTCCGCGGAGGGGTCTCGCTGAAGCTTTCTTT. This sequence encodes CSAPRRGLAEAFF.

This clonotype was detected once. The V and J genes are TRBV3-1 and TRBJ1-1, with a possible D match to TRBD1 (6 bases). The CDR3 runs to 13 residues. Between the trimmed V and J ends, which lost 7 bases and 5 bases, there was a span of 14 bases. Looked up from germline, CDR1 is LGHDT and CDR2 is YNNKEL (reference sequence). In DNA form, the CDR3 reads TGTGCCAGCACTCTCAGGGGAGGAACTGAAGCTTTCTTT. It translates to CASTLRGGTEAFF. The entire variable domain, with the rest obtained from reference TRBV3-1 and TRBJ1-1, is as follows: DTAVSQTPKYLVTQMGNDKSIKCEQNLGHDTMYWYKQDSKKFLKIMFSYNNKELIINETVPNRFSPKSPDKAHLNLHINSLELGDSAVYFCASTLRGGTEAFFGQGTRLTVV.

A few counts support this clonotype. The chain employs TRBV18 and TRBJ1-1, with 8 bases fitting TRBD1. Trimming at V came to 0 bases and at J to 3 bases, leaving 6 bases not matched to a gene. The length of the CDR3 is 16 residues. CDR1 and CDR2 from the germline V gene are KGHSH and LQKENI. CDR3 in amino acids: CASSPPRGRGDTEAFF. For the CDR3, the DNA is TGTGCCAGCTCACCACCCAGGGGGCGCGGGGACACTGAAGCTTTCTTT.

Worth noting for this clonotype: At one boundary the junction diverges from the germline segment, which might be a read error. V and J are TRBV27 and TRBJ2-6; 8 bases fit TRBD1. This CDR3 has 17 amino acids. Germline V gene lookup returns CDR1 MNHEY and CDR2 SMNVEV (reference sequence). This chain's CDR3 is CASSPTGVLSEANVLTF. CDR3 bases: TGTGCCAGCAGCCCGACAGGGGTACTCTCTGAGGCCAACGTCCTGACTTTC.

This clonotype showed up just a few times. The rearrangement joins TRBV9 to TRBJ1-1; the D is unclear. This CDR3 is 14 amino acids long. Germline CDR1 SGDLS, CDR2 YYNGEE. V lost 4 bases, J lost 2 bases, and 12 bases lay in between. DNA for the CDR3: TGTGCCAGCAGCCCCGCCCAGCGAAACACTGAAGCTTTCTTT. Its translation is CASSPAQRNTEAFF.

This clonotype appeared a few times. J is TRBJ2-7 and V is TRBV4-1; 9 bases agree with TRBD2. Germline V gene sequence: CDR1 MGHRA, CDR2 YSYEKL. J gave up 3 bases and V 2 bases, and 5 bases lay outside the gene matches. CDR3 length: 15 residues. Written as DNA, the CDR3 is TGCGCCAGCAGCCAAAGGATTAGCGGGGGCTACGAGCAGTACTTC. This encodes CASSQRISGGYEQYF.

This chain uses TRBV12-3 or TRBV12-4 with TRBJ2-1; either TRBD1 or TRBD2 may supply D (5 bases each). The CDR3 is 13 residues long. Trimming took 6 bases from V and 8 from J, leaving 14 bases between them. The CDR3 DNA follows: TGTGCCAGCAGCCGAGGGGCTCACGATGAGCAGTTCTTC. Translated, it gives CASSRGAHDEQFF.

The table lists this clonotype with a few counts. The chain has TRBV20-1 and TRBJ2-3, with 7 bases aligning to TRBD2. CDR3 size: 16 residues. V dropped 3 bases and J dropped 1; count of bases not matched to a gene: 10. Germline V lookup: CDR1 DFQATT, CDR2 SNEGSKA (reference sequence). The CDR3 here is CSASSLWEGGTDTQYF. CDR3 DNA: TGCAGTGCTAGCTCCCTCTGGGAGGGCGGCACAGATACGCAGTATTTT.

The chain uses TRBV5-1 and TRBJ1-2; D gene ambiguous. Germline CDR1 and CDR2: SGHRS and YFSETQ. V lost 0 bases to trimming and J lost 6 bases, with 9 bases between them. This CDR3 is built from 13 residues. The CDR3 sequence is CASSLGGYHGYTF. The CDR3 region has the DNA TGCGCCAGCAGCTTGGGAGGGTACCATGGCTACACCTTC.

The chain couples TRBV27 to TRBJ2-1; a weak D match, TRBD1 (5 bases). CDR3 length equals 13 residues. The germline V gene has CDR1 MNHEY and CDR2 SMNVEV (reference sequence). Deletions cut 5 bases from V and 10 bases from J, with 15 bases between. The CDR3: CASSLTAVYEQFF. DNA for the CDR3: TGTGCCAGCAGTCTGACAGCAGTCTACGAGCAGTTCTTC.

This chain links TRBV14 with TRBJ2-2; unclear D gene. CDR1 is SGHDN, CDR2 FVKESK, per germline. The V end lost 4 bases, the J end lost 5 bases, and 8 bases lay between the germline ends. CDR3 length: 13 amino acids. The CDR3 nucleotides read TGTGCCAGCAGCCGAGTCTATACCGGGGAGCTGTTTTTT. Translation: CASSRVYTGELFF.

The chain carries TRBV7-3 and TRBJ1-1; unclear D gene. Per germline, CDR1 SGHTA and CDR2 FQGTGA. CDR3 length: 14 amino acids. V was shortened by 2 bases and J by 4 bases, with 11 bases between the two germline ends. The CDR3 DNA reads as TGTGCCAGCAGCTTAGAGCCTGGGGTCACTGAAGCTTTCTTT. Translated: CASSLEPGVTEAFF.

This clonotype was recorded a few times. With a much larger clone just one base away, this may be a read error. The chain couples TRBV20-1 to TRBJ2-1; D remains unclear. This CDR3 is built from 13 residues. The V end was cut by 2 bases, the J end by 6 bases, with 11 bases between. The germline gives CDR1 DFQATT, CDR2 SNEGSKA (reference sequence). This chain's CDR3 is CSARSAASNEQFF. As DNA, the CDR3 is TGCAGTGCTAGATCCGCTGCTTCCAATGAGCAGTTCTTC.

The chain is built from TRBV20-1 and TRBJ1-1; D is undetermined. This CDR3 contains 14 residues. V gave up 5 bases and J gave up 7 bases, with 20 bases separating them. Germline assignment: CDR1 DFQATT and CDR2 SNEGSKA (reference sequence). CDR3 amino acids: CSAGPLDRMGEAFF. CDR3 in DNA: TGCAGTGCTGGCCCCCTCGATAGAATGGGTGAAGCTTTCTTT.

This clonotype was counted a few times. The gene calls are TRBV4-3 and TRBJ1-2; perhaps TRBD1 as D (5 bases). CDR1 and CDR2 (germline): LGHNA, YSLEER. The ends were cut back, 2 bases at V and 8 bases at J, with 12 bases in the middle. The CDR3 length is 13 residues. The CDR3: CASSQNERGGYTF. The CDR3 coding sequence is TGCGCCAGCAGCCAAAACGAGAGGGGCGGCTACACCTTC.

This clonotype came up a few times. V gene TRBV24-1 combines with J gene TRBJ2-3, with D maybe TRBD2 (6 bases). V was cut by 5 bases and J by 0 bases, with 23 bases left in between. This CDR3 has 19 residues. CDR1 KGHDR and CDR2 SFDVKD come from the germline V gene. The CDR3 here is CATSATPGKATSSTDTQYF. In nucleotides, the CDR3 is TGTGCCACCAGTGCCACCCCCGGAAAAGCAACTAGCAGCACAGATACGCAGTATTTT.